These 22 T cell receptor beta chains were all obtained from the same sample, sequenced in a study of T cell clones after liver transplantation. Method: immunoSEQ multiplex PCR; TCRdb's copy keeps in-frame clones and lacks some. This sample has around 100,000 clones, with roughly 80% found just once. Sequencing was performed on CD4+ T cells from blood, taken around 49 months after liver transplant. The source is a human patient who received a liver transplant. Part of the T cell pool may stem from the graft donor.

The chain is built from TRBV23-1 and TRBJ1-5; maybe TRBD1 (5 bases). TRBV23-1 is noted as an ORF with a role that remains uncertain. V shed 4 bases and J shed 5 bases, with 15 bases lying between them. The CDR3 has 15 amino acids. DNA for the CDR3: TGCGCCAGCAGTCTCAGGGTGGGATGGGATCAGCCCCAGCATTTT. Translating gives CASSLRVGWDQPQHF.

The chain has TRBV5-1 and TRBJ2-7, with D hard to call. V was cut by 7 bases and J by 0 bases, with 17 bases left in between. Germline CDR1 and CDR2: SGHRS and YFSETQ. The CDR3 loop spans 15 amino acids. The CDR3 region has the DNA TGCGCCAGCTTTATCGGGCCTTCCAGCTCCTACGAGCAGTACTTC. It encodes CASFIGPSSSYEQYF.

The genes are TRBV6-5 and TRBJ2-7, with D possibly called TRBD1 or TRBD2 (5 bases each). Germline loops: CDR1 MNHEY, CDR2 SVGAGI. V was shortened by 4 bases and J by 0 bases, with 13 bases between the two germline ends. CDR3 length equals 15 residues. The CDR3 loop is CASSSAGSRSYEQYF. In nucleotides, the CDR3 is TGTGCCAGCAGTTCTGCAGGGAGTCGCTCCTACGAGCAGTACTTC.

The chain uses TRBV19 and TRBJ2-4, with 7 bases lining up with TRBD1. The CDR3 sequence is 15 residues long. V lost 7 bases and J lost 0; bases outside the gene matches: 6. Germline values: CDR1 LNHDA, CDR2 SQIVND (reference sequence). The CDR3 protein is CASTGQALAKNIQYF. The CDR3 bases are TGTGCCAGTACAGGACAGGCGTTAGCCAAAAACATTCAGTACTTC.

The gene calls are TRBV18 and TRBJ1-1; TRBD1 aligns across 7 bases. The CDR3 loop spans 12 amino acids. The germline V gene encodes CDR1 KGHSH and CDR2 LQKENI. V dropped 3 bases and J dropped 6; count of bases not matched to a gene: 1. The CDR3 loop reads CASSPGQPEAFF. In nucleotides, the CDR3 is TGTGCCAGCTCACCGGGACAGCCTGAAGCTTTCTTT.

As for this clone: The same CDR3 also results from other DNA sequences found in this sample. This chain uses TRBV18 with TRBJ2-1; TRBD2 matches at 7 bases. CDR3 length: 15 residues. Germline V gives CDR1 KGHSH, CDR2 LQKENI. V lost 2 bases and J lost 3; bases outside the gene matches: 4. The CDR3 DNA follows: TGTGCCAGCTCACCAGAGCGGGGCGGCTACAATGAGCAGTTCTTC. As protein: CASSPERGGYNEQFF.

CDR3 sequence: CASSKFRDRDGYTF. Here the CDR3 DNA reads TGTGCCAGCAGCAAGTTCCGGGACAGGGACGGCTACACCTTC. This rearrangement joins TRBV7-9 to TRBJ1-2; 9 positions agree with TRBD1. Germline V gene sequence: CDR1 SEHNR, CDR2 FQNEAQ (reference sequence). The V gene end was trimmed by 5 bases and the J gene end by 8 bases; junction bases not matched to a gene: 9. This CDR3 has 14 amino acids. Together with reference TRBV7-9 and TRBJ1-2, the CDR3 gives the full variable domain: DTGVSQNPRHKITKRGQNVTFRCDPISEHNRLYWYRQTLGQGPEFLTYFQNEAQLEKSRLLSDRFSAERPKGSFSTLEIQRTEQGDSAMYLCASSKFRDRDGYTFGSGTRLTVV.

The chain has TRBV5-6 and TRBJ2-5; D may be TRBD2 (5 bases). V lost 2 bases to trimming and J lost 3 bases, with 17 bases between them. CDR1 and CDR2 from the germline V gene are SGHDT and YYEEEE. The CDR3 has 16 residues. CDR3 in amino acids: CASSFPRLREKETQYF. In DNA form, the CDR3 reads TGTGCCAGCAGCTTCCCCCGCCTGAGGGAAAAAGAGACCCAGTACTTC. The whole variable domain, filled in from reference TRBV5-6 and TRBJ2-5, reads DAGVTQSPTHLIKTRGQQVTLRCSPKSGHDTVSWYQQALGQGPQFIFQYYEEEERQRGNFPDRFSGHQFPNYSSELNVNALLLGDSALYLCASSFPRLREKETQYFGPGTRLLVL.

The chain uses TRBV5-1 and TRBJ2-1; the D is unclear. From germline, CDR1 is SGHRS and CDR2 YFSETQ. This CDR3 has 11 residues. V lost 2 bases to trimming and J lost 10 bases, with 7 bases between them. In DNA, the CDR3 is TGCGCCAGCAGCTTCAGTCGAGAGCAGTTCTTC. It codes for CASSFSREQFF.

This clone was detected once. J is TRBJ2-3 and V is TRBV19; weak D call: TRBD1 (6 bases). CDR3 length equals 15 residues. In germline, CDR1 is LNHDA, CDR2 SQIVND (reference sequence). V lost 3 bases, J lost 2 bases, and 12 bases lay in between. CDR3 DNA: TGTGCCAGTAGTATCTGGCAGGGGCCCACAGATACGCAGTATTTT. Translated: CASSIWQGPTDTQYF.

The rearrangement links TRBV7-8 to TRBJ1-1, with a possible D match to TRBD1 (6 bases). V was pared by 6 bases and J by 4 bases, with 18 bases between. Germline V gene lookup returns CDR1 SGHVS and CDR2 FQNEAQ. This CDR3 has 15 residues. CDR3 nucleotides: TGTGCCAGCAGAGTTAGGGGGAGAGATGCCACTGAAGCTTTCTTT. Residues: CASRVRGRDATEAFF.

V gene TRBV11-2 combines with J gene TRBJ2-3, with D perhaps matching TRBD2 (5 bases). The CDR3 loop spans 15 amino acids. Germline V gene lookup returns CDR1 SGHAT and CDR2 FQNNGV. Trimming shortened V by 3 bases and J by 2 bases, and 12 bases separated the two germline ends. The CDR3 here is CASSFEGVNTDTQYF. The CDR3 DNA is TGTGCCAGCAGCTTCGAGGGAGTAAACACAGATACGCAGTATTTT. Variable domain in full (rest from reference TRBV11-2 and TRBJ2-3): EAGVAQSPRYKIIEKRQSVAFWCNPISGHATLYWYQQILGQGPKLLIQFQNNGVVDDSQLPKDRFSAERLKGVDSTLKIQPAKLEDSAVYLCASSFEGVNTDTQYFGPGTRLTVL.

The J gene is TRBJ2-7, the V gene TRBV19; D might be TRBD1 or TRBD2, each matching 6 bases. The CDR3 is 17 residues long. V was cut by 3 bases and J by 5 bases, with 23 bases left in between. In germline, CDR1 is LNHDA, CDR2 SQIVND (reference sequence). CDR3 nucleotide sequence: TGTGCCAGTAGTATGAAGGGGGGCTGGGGGCAAAAGGACGAGCAGTACTTC. Its translation is CASSMKGGWGQKDEQYF.

The chain has TRBV5-6 and TRBJ1-6; D call uncertain. Looked up from germline, CDR1 is SGHDT and CDR2 is YYEEEE. V was cut by 1 base and J by 10 bases, with 9 bases left in between. The length of the CDR3 is 13 residues. Written as DNA, the CDR3 is TGTGCCAGCAGCTTGAAGGGTCGGTCACCCCTCCACTTT. Amino acids: CASSLKGRSPLHF.

The chain couples TRBV18 to TRBJ2-5; D uncertain. Judging by the DNA end, TRBJ2-7 fits better; the J call may be wrong. The CDR3 runs to 16 residues. Germline CDR1 is KGHSH and CDR2 is LQKENI. The CDR3 spells CASSPSLMGRNPEQYF. CDR3 in DNA: TGTGCCAGCTCACCATCTCTGATGGGCAGAAACCCCGAGCAGTACTTC.

CDR3 nucleotides: TGTGCCAGCAGTCGGCTCCAACCGAACACCGGGGAGCTGTTTTTT. Translation: CASSRLQPNTGELFF. The J gene is TRBJ2-2, the V gene TRBV2, with D hard to call. This CDR3 contains 15 residues. CDR1 and CDR2 from the germline V gene are SNHLY and FYNNEI. Trimming pared 5 bases from V and 0 bases from J, leaving 10 bases between.

The rearrangement links TRBV2 to TRBJ2-7; D perhaps matches TRBD1 (6 bases). The ends were cut back, 10 bases at V and 3 bases at J, with 19 bases in the middle. The CDR3 is 14 residues long. CDR1 is SNHLY and CDR2 is FYNNEI in the germline V gene. CDR3 loop: CATQLQGPDYEQYF. CDR3 bases: TGTGCCACCCAATTACAGGGACCCGACTACGAGCAGTACTTC.

The chain combines TRBV5-1 with TRBJ2-7, with 10 nucleotides matching TRBD1. V was pared by 3 bases and J by 4 bases, with 4 bases of the junction left unmatched. Germline-derived CDR1 and CDR2 are SGHRS and YFSETQ. The CDR3 extends over 14 amino acids. The CDR3 DNA is TGCGCCAGCAGCTCGGGGGACAGGGGTTACGAGCAGTACTTC. It encodes CASSSGDRGYEQYF.

The chain employs TRBV21-1 and TRBJ2-3. TRBV21-1 is a documented pseudogene. This CDR3 has 18 amino acids. The CDR3 protein is CASSKFCMGLDSTDTQYF. Written as DNA, the CDR3 is TGTGCCAGCAGCAAATTCTGCATGGGCCTAGATAGCACAGATACGCAGTATTTT.

The chain carries TRBV4-1 and TRBJ2-7; tentative D call: TRBD2 (6 bases). There are 14 residues in the CDR3. V shed 4 bases and J shed 3 bases, with 13 bases lying between them. Germline V gene sequence: CDR1 MGHRA, CDR2 YSYEKL. CDR3 sequence (DNA): TGCGCCAGCAGCCTGGGACTCACAGGCTACGAGCAGTACTTC. This gives the protein CASSLGLTGYEQYF.

As DNA, the CDR3 is TGCGCCAGCAGCTTGTTGGGCAGGGGGGCCTACGAGCAGTACTTC. Translation gives CASSLLGRGAYEQYF. This chain connects TRBV5-1 to TRBJ2-7, with a possible D match to TRBD1 (7 bases). Germline V gives CDR1 SGHRS, CDR2 YFSETQ. The CDR3 length is 15 residues. Trimming took 1 base from V and 2 from J, leaving 13 bases between them.

The chain employs TRBV4-2 and TRBJ1-5; no firm D call. Germline CDR1 reads LGHNA; CDR2 reads YNFKEQ. With 0 bases removed from V and 0 bases from J, the gap between germline ends came to 9 bases. The CDR3 runs 16 residues. The CDR3 reads CASSQDASNSNQPQHF. For the CDR3, the DNA is TGTGCCAGCAGCCAAGACGCATCGAATAGCAATCAGCCCCAGCATTTT.